This passage covers 14 T cell receptor beta chains from one sample sequenced in a study of regulatory T cells in long-lasting Graves disease. Described time point: persistent/refractory GD, antithyroid drugs over 5 years with positive TRAb. PBMC-derived RNA was used for the TCR library. Combining iRepertoire HTBI primers with Arm-PCR of CDR3 regions, the authors built TCR beta libraries. In TCRdb, the multiplex PCR reads were re-called with MiXCR into one record per CDR3 protein. The sample has around 460,000 distinct CDR3 sequences; roughly 21% are singletons. The sample consisted of peripheral blood mononuclear cells (PBMCs), taken when the disease was refractory, from a patient treated with antithyroid drugs. Receptors originate from a female donor with Graves disease.

The chain joins TRBV20-1 to TRBJ1-1; D gene unclear. The V and J ends lost 6 bases and 0 bases respectively, with 14 bases between them. There are 14 residues in the CDR3. Germline V gene sequence: CDR1 DFQATT, CDR2 SNEGSKA (reference sequence). DNA of the CDR3: TGCAGTGCCCTTTTTGGGTCTATGAACACTGAAGCTTTCTTT. Residues: CSALFGSMNTEAFF.

This clonotype has a count of ten or more. V is TRBV5-1 and J is TRBJ1-6, with D perhaps matching TRBD1 (5 bases). V dropped 4 bases and J dropped 5 bases, with 13 bases sitting between them. The CDR3 spans 15 residues. Germline loops: CDR1 SGHRS, CDR2 YFSETQ. In nucleotides, the CDR3 is TGCGCCAGCAGCGATTCGACAGATAATAATTCACCCCTCCACTTT. Amino acid sequence: CASSDSTDNNSPLHF.

This chain joins TRBV29-1 and TRBJ2-7, with D unresolved. The germline V gene has CDR1 SQVTM and CDR2 ANQGSEA. This CDR3 contains 13 residues. V was pared by 2 bases and J by 1 base, with 9 bases between. The CDR3 here is CSVERDKSYEQYF. The CDR3 DNA reads as TGCAGCGTTGAACGTGACAAGTCCTACGAGCAGTACTTC.

The table lists this clonotype with many counts. The V and J genes are TRBV20-1 and TRBJ2-5, with a possible D match to TRBD1 (6 bases). The length of the CDR3 is 12 residues. Per germline, CDR1 DFQATT and CDR2 SNEGSKA (reference sequence). V gave up 5 bases and J gave up 4 bases, with 11 bases separating them. This chain's CDR3 is CSAYRDRETQYF. The CDR3 DNA follows: TGCAGTGCTTACAGGGATAGAGAGACCCAGTACTTC.

This clonotype was counted at least ten times. The genes are TRBV11-2 and TRBJ2-5; a weak D match, TRBD1 (6 bases). CDR1 and CDR2 (germline): SGHAT, FQNNGV. V lost 1 base and J lost 7, with 13 bases in between. This CDR3 is built from 14 residues. The CDR3 DNA follows: TGTGCCAGCAGCTTAGGGTTACAGGGATGGACCCAGTACTTC. Protein product: CASSLGLQGWTQYF. The variable domain in full, completed from reference TRBV11-2 and TRBJ2-5, reads EAGVAQSPRYKIIEKRQSVAFWCNPISGHATLYWYQQILGQGPKLLIQFQNNGVVDDSQLPKDRFSAERLKGVDSTLKIQPAKLEDSAVYLCASSLGLQGWTQYFGPGTRLLVL.

Only a few counts were recorded for this clonotype. An end of the junction differs from the germline gene, which may be a read error. V is TRBV20-1 and J is TRBJ2-7; perhaps TRBD2 as D (7 bases). CDR3 length: 14 residues. Germline values: CDR1 DFQATT, CDR2 SNEGSKA (reference sequence). DNA for the CDR3: TGCAGTGCTAGAGATCGGGGGGCCGCCTACAAGCAGTACTTC. This translates into CSARDRGAAYKQYF.

This rearrangement joins TRBV10-1 to TRBJ2-1; TRBD2 matches at 10 bases. V dropped 7 bases and J dropped 8; count of bases not matched to a gene: 8. This CDR3 region has 14 residues. CDR1 is WNHNN, CDR2 SYGVQD, per germline (reference sequence). CDR3 loop: CASIEREGPHEQFF. CDR3 nucleotide sequence: TGCGCCAGCATAGAGCGGGAGGGCCCTCATGAGCAGTTCTTC.

This chain connects TRBV7-2 to TRBJ2-6; 8 bases agree with TRBD1. With V trimmed by 5 bases and J by 9 bases, 18 bases remained unmatched. Germline V CDR1 and CDR2: SGHTA, FQGNSA. The CDR3 is 18 amino acids. This chain's CDR3 is CASSPGQAVEGLGNVLTF. The CDR3 region has the DNA TGTGCCAGCAGCCCGGGACAGGCTGTTGAGGGGTTGGGCAACGTCCTGACTTTC.

The gene calls are TRBV6-1 and TRBJ2-7, with 7 positions matching TRBD1. Trimming removed 10 bases from V and 3 bases from J; junction bases left unmatched: 12. The germline V gene encodes CDR1 MNHNS and CDR2 SASEGT. This CDR3 region has 14 residues. Here the CDR3 reads CATEPGTANYEQYF. Here the CDR3 DNA reads TGTGCCACCGAACCCGGGACAGCCAACTACGAGCAGTACTTC.

V gene TRBV4-1 combines with J gene TRBJ1-5; D uncertain. The CDR3 is 14 residues long. V lost 3 bases, J lost 0 bases, and 6 bases lay in between. CDR1 and CDR2 from the germline V gene are MGHRA and YSYEKL. The CDR3 coding sequence is TGCGCCAGCAGCCATAGGGTTAGCAATCAGCCCCAGCATTTT. It yields the protein CASSHRVSNQPQHF.

This clonotype showed up just a few times. Relative to the germline gene, one junction end is altered; a read error may explain this. The genes are TRBV5-1 and TRBJ1-2; the match to TRBD1 covers 7 bases. The CDR3 totals 14 residues. The germline V gene encodes CDR1 SGHRS and CDR2 YFSETQ. CDR3 nucleotides: TGCACCAGCAGCTTAGGACAGGAATACTATGGCTACACCTTC. It translates to CTSSLGQEYYGYTF.

This clonotype was detected ten times or more. The chain uses TRBV18 and TRBJ1-4; a weak D match, TRBD1 (5 bases). The CDR3 is 14 amino acids. The V and J ends lost 6 bases and 8 bases respectively, with 16 bases between them. Germline V gene sequence: CDR1 KGHSH, CDR2 LQKENI. In DNA, the CDR3 is TGTGCCAGCTCCCCCGGGACGGGGGGAGAAAAACTGTTTTTT. Translation gives CASSPGTGGEKLFF.

The chain joins TRBV5-1 to TRBJ1-1, with D perhaps matching TRBD1 (5 bases). Germline V gene sequence: CDR1 SGHRS, CDR2 YFSETQ. V lost 0 bases and J 0 bases, leaving 9 bases between the germline ends. The CDR3 has 15 residues. CDR3 nucleotide sequence: TGCGCCAGCAGCTTGGGGTCAGGGATGAACACTGAAGCTTTCTTT. Its translation is CASSLGSGMNTEAFF.

This clonotype was counted many times. This chain uses TRBV28 with TRBJ2-7; 7 bases are shared with TRBD2. The CDR3 is made up of 15 amino acids. The germline gives CDR1 MDHEN, CDR2 SYDVKM. Trimming took 3 bases from V and 3 from J; bases not matched to a gene: 8. The CDR3 nucleotides are TGTGCCAGCAGTTTTAACCCTGGGGGGGACTACGAGCAGTACTTC. Translated, it gives CASSFNPGGDYEQYF.